These 21 T cell receptor beta chains originate from one sample sequenced in a study of blood T cell repertoires in COVID-19 (dated by TCRdb to 2020 to 2021). The library was generated by the immunoSEQ multiplex PCR assay. This immuneACCESS table, as held by TCRdb, lists in-frame sequences with V and J called but not all clones. Of the missing ones, under half trace to an unresolved V gene in checked studies; the others have no known cause. Across this sample there are fewer than 450,000 clones, with roughly 88% seen only once. Of the sample, roughly 2% is held by the ten largest clones. The sequenced sample consisted of PBMCs or T cells enriched from blood (not recorded which). The receptors here all came from a woman in her 40s with acute COVID-19.

This chain joins TRBV6-5 and TRBJ2-6; 7 bases match TRBD2. This CDR3 is 15 amino acids long. The germline CDR1 and CDR2 sequences are MNHEY and SVGAGI. The trim removed 5 bases at V and 4 bases at J, leaving 5 bases unmatched. This chain's CDR3 is CASSLAGAGANVLTF. The CDR3 nucleotides are TGTGCCAGCAGTCTCGCGGGAGCGGGGGCCAACGTCCTGACTTTC.

This chain joins TRBV5-1 and TRBJ1-1; D gene uncertain. Trimming took 3 bases from V and 2 from J, leaving 8 bases between them. The CDR3 spans 13 residues. Germline V gene lookup returns CDR1 SGHRS and CDR2 YFSETQ. CDR3 DNA: TGCGCCAGCAGCTCGGGGATCAACACTGAAGCTTTCTTT. Protein: CASSSGINTEAFF.

This rearrangement joins TRBV6-1 to TRBJ2-7; D ambiguous. In germline, CDR1 is MNHNS, CDR2 SASEGT. Trimming shortened V by 0 bases and J by 3 bases, and 9 bases separated the two germline ends. The CDR3 covers 14 residues. The CDR3 reads CASSEASSSYEQYF. The CDR3 bases are TGTGCCAGCAGTGAAGCAAGTAGCAGCTACGAGCAGTACTTC.

This rearrangement joins TRBV4-1 to TRBJ1-4; 8 bases match TRBD1. The CDR3 contains 15 residues. Looked up from germline, CDR1 is MGHRA and CDR2 is YSYEKL. Germline trimming cut 4 bases from V and 16 bases from J; bases unmatched to any gene: 17. This CDR3 is CASSPLPGQGMTQFF. In nucleotides, the CDR3 is TGCGCCAGCAGCCCCCTCCCTGGACAGGGTATGACTCAGTTTTTT.

This chain uses TRBV9 with TRBJ1-4, with TRBD1 matching over 10 bases. V was pared by 5 bases and J by 7 bases, with 5 bases of the junction left unmatched. The CDR3 is 14 amino acids. CDR1 is SGDLS, CDR2 YYNGEE, per germline. The CDR3 reads CASSQTGGVEKLFF. CDR3 coding DNA: TGTGCCAGCAGTCAGACAGGGGGCGTTGAAAAACTGTTTTTT.

This clone has only one observation. The genes are TRBV27 and TRBJ2-1; D call uncertain. CDR1 MNHEY and CDR2 SMNVEV come from the germline V gene (reference sequence). The CDR3 contains 11 residues. Trimming stripped 4 bases from V and 10 bases from J, with 8 bases between. CDR3 bases: TGTGCCAGCAGTTCTTACCGGGAGCAGTTCTTC. Protein product: CASSSYREQFF.

This chain connects TRBV12-3 or TRBV12-4 to TRBJ2-5, with TRBD1 as a possible D gene (6 bases). The V end lost 3 bases, the J end lost 5 bases, and 10 bases lay between the germline ends. The CDR3 runs 13 residues. CDR3 sequence (DNA): TGTGCCAGCAGTTTTCAAAGGGGGGAGACCCAGTACTTC. Translation gives CASSFQRGETQYF.

This sequence joins TRBV7-6 and TRBJ2-5, with 9 bases lining up with TRBD1. Trimming removed 5 bases from V and 4 bases from J; junction bases left unmatched: 2. Germline CDR1 is SGHVS and CDR2 is FNYEAQ. The CDR3 contains 13 residues. The CDR3 DNA follows: TGTGCCAGCAGCGTGACAGGGGGAGAGACCCAGTACTTC. Translating it yields CASSVTGGETQYF. The entire variable domain, with the rest obtained from reference TRBV7-6 and TRBJ2-5, is as follows: GAGVSQSPRYKVTKRGQDVALRCDPISGHVSLYWYRQALGQGPEFLTYFNYEAQQDKSGLPNDRFSAERPEGSISTLTIQRTEQRDSAMYRCASSVTGGETQYFGPGTRLLVL.

The chain employs TRBV30 and TRBJ1-2; D may be TRBD1 (5 bases). Deletions cut 1 base from V and 4 bases from J, with 7 bases between. The CDR3 consists of 12 residues. Germline V gives CDR1 GTSNPN, CDR2 SVGIG (reference sequence). CDR3 sequence reads: CAWSAGFYGYTF. CDR3 coding DNA: TGTGCCTGGAGTGCAGGGTTCTATGGCTACACCTTC.

The chain carries TRBV14 and TRBJ1-1; TRBD1 agrees at 10 bases. With V trimmed by 0 bases and J by 11 bases, 3 bases remained unmatched. The CDR3 runs to 13 residues. The V gene's germline CDR1 is SGHDN and CDR2 FVKESK. CDR3 bases: TGTGCCAGCAGCCAAGATAGGACAGGGGGTGCTTTCTTT. It translates to CASSQDRTGGAFF. The whole variable domain, remainder taken from reference TRBV14 and TRBJ1-1, is EAGVTQFPSHSVIEKGQTVTLRCDPISGHDNLYWYRRVMGKEIKFLLHFVKESKQDESGMPNNRFLAERTGGTYSTLKVQPAELEDSGVYFCASSQDRTGGAFFGQGTRLTVV.

This clone was counted only a few times. The V and J genes are TRBV19 and TRBJ1-1; the D is unclear. Deletions cut 5 bases from V and 3 bases from J, with 7 bases between. CDR1 is LNHDA and CDR2 is SQIVND in the germline V gene (reference sequence). The CDR3 covers 12 residues. The CDR3 is CASSFGDTEAFF. CDR3 coding DNA: TGTGCCAGTAGTTTCGGGGACACTGAAGCTTTCTTT. Full variable domain (remainder filled in from reference TRBV19 and TRBJ1-1): DGGITQSPKYLFRKEGQNVTLSCEQNLNHDAMYWYRQDPGQGLRLIYYSQIVNDFQKGDIAEGYSVSREKKESFPLTVTSAQKNPTAFYLCASSFGDTEAFFGQGTRLTVV.

This clone was seen a single time. V usage is TRBV5-1 and J usage is TRBJ1-1; 9 bases map to TRBD1. The CDR3 is made up of 15 amino acids. V dropped 4 bases and J dropped 3; count of bases not matched to a gene: 7. CDR1 and CDR2 from the germline V gene are SGHRS and YFSETQ. The CDR3 sequence: CASSLQGAPDTEAFF. The CDR3 bases are TGCGCCAGCAGCCTACAGGGGGCGCCGGACACTGAAGCTTTCTTT.

The CDR3 nucleotides read TGTGCCAGCAGTAAGAACAGGGTTTCCTACGAGCAGTACTTC. Its translation is CASSKNRVSYEQYF. The chain links TRBV28 to TRBJ2-7; D might be TRBD1 (6 bases). With 5 bases removed from V and 1 base from J, the gap between germline ends came to 12 bases. Germline loops: CDR1 MDHEN, CDR2 SYDVKM. The CDR3 has 14 amino acids.

The V gene is TRBV3-1 (or the pseudogene TRBV3-2), the J gene TRBJ1-3, with a weak D call TRBD1 (5 bases). V shed 0 bases and J shed 7 bases, with 7 bases lying between them. The V gene's germline CDR1 is LGHDT and CDR2 YNNKEL (reference sequence). CDR3 size: 13 residues. CDR3 region: CASSQDWGNTIYF. The CDR3 DNA reads TGTGCCAGCAGCCAAGATTGGGGCAACACCATATATTTT.

This sequence joins TRBV6-6 and TRBJ2-2; 8 bases align to TRBD2. Unmatched junction bases numbered 14, after V lost 5 bases and J lost 9 bases. This CDR3 contains 16 residues. Germline V CDR1 and CDR2: MNHNY, SVGAGI (reference sequence). In DNA form, the CDR3 reads TGTGCCAGCAGTACACAGGGCCAGCGGGGGCTACGGGAGCTGTTTTTT. This codes for CASSTQGQRGLRELFF.

The chain combines TRBV29-1 with TRBJ1-3, with D perhaps TRBD1 (6 bases). The CDR3 is 11 residues long. V lost 7 bases to trimming and J lost 4 bases, with 8 bases between them. Germline lookup yields CDR1 SQVTM and CDR2 ANQGSEA. The CDR3 is CSGTDGNTIYF. CDR3 sequence (DNA): TGCAGCGGGACAGACGGAAACACCATATATTTT.

The chain is built from TRBV4-2 and TRBJ2-7; the D gene is possibly TRBD2 (6 bases). CDR1 LGHNA and CDR2 YNFKEQ come from the germline V gene. This CDR3 is built from 15 residues. Trimming took off 4 bases at V and 7 bases at J, with 20 bases between the two ends. The CDR3, as DNA: TGTGCCAGCAGCCTAAACCGGGACGGGGGAGTTGAGCAGTACTTC. It is translated as CASSLNRDGGVEQYF.

This clone was picked up one time. The chain combines TRBV5-1 with TRBJ2-3, with 8 nucleotides matching TRBD2. The CDR3 is 16 residues long. Losses at the gene ends were 4 bases for V and 0 bases for J; bases not matched to a gene: 7. The germline CDR1 and CDR2 sequences are SGHRS and YFSETQ. Here the CDR3 reads CASSLGLALSTDTQYF. In DNA, the CDR3 is TGCGCCAGCAGCCTAGGACTAGCCCTGAGCACAGATACGCAGTATTTT.

Worth noting for this clone: This CDR3 is also generated by other DNA sequences in the sample. The chain has TRBV30 and TRBJ1-1; no reliable D call. The CDR3 contains 13 residues. Germline V gene lookup returns CDR1 GTSNPN and CDR2 SVGIG (reference sequence). V was shortened by 1 base and J by 1 base, with 7 bases between the two germline ends. The CDR3: CAWSGTANTEAFF. The CDR3 DNA reads TGTGCCTGGAGTGGAACAGCGAACACTGAAGCTTTCTTT.

In its sample, this clone was seen once. The chain recombines TRBV7-8 with TRBJ2-5; 9 bases fit TRBD1. Germline CDR1 and CDR2: SGHVS and FQNEAQ. This CDR3 is built from 14 residues. Trimming at V came to 5 bases and at J to 6 bases, leaving 7 bases not matched to a gene. The CDR3 DNA is TGTGCCAGCAGCCTATGGACAGGGGATAAGACCCAGTACTTC. Translating gives CASSLWTGDKTQYF.

This rearrangement joins TRBV5-6 to TRBJ1-2, with TRBD1 matching 8 bases. Looked up from germline, CDR1 is SGHDT and CDR2 is YYEEEE. Trimming took 4 bases from V and 4 from J; bases not matched to a gene: 6. There are 14 residues in the CDR3. This chain's CDR3 is CASSTGQGGYGYTF. The CDR3 nucleotides read TGTGCCAGCAGCACCGGACAGGGCGGCTATGGCTACACCTTC.